This TCR beta chain was sequenced for a study of blood T cell repertoires in COVID-19. For the study at large: The study drew acute and convalescent COVID-19 samples from the United States, Italy and Spain. T cells, B-cell-depleted T cells, or PBMCs supplied cDNA or gDNA.

The CDR3 covers 17 residues. Losses at the gene ends were 0 bases for V and 4 bases for J; bases not matched to a gene: 8. CDR1 is PRHDT, CDR2 FYEKMQ, per germline (reference sequence). Seattle researchers signed up patients amid active infection and tracked them longitudinally. Authors' processing steps: By means of reference gene primer amplification, nucleated cell counts were estimated. This table comes from immunoSEQ multiplex PCR, and its TCRdb copy is limited to in-frame clones, with some not included. V, J and clone size reflect that table, while D and trimming were determined from the DNA. Among tens of thousands of clones, roughly 72% were seen once, and the ten largest hold roughly 4.9%.

Material: peripheral blood. The chain carries TRBV13 and TRBJ2-3; 9 bases line up with TRBD2. The receptor's source is a woman in her 70s with COVID-19, enrolled during active disease. Here the CDR3 reads CASSLGSSGSSADTQYF. In DNA form, the CDR3 reads TGTGCCAGCAGCTTAGGAAGTAGCGGGAGTTCTGCAGATACGCAGTATTTT.